A selection of T cell receptor beta chains follows, all from one sample in a study of a mutant IDH1 vaccine in newly diagnosed glioma. Repertoires were generated with immunoSEQ multiplex PCR, while TCRdb's copy carries only in-frame clones and drops some. The sample carries about 12,000 clones, just over 75% recorded once. Their antigens remain unidentified. Sequenced here: PBMCs, sampled from a glioma patient whose treatment included an IDH1 peptide vaccine. These receptors were taken from a middle-aged woman with glioma. Both conserved end residues are part of each CDR3. The D gene is left open where the match is weak. Part of the rows lack a size; the others show once, few, many or a class for expanded clones.

d_gene,abundance,len,j_gene,v_gene,CDR3aa,CDR3nt
.,.,13,TRBJ2-5,TRBV7-2,CASRLTRSETQYF,TGTGCCAGCAGACTTACTAGATCGGAGACCCAGTACTTC
TRBD1,.,17,TRBJ2-7,TRBV5-5,CASSPGTGRVYGSEQYF,TGTGCCAGCAGCCCGGGGACAGGGAGAGTTTACGGTAGTGAGCAGTACTTC
TRBD2,.,12,TRBJ2-3,TRBV5-4,CASGGGTDTQYF,TGTGCCAGCGGGGGGGGTACAGATACGCAGTATTTT
TRBD1,.,14,TRBJ1-6,TRBV10-2,CASSGQGANSPLHF,TGCGCCAGCAGTGGACAGGGGGCGAATTCACCCCTCCACTTT
.,.,13,TRBJ2-3,TRBV18,CASSPVTPDTQYF,TGTGCCAGCTCACCAGTGACTCCAGATACGCAGTATTTT
TRBD2,.,15,TRBJ2-2,TRBV5-1,CASSPTSGFTGELFF,TGCGCCAGCAGCCCTACTAGCGGATTCACCGGGGAGCTGTTTTTT
.,once,16,TRBJ1-3,TRBV6-1,CASSEAAAGSGNTIYF,TGTGCCAGCAGTGAAGCGGCTGCGGGCTCTGGAAACACCATATATTTT
.,.,13,TRBJ1-2,TRBV13,CASSLEQIYGYTF,TGTGCCAGCAGCTTAGAACAGATCTATGGCTACACCTTC
.,.,16,TRBJ2-2,TRBV11-1,CASSLRSAENTGELFF,TGTGCCAGCAGCTTAAGGTCAGCCGAGAACACCGGGGAGCTGTTTTTT
.,few,16,TRBJ2-7,TRBV14,CASSLKLGRGNYEQYF,TGTGCCAGCAGCCTGAAGCTGGGGAGGGGGAACTACGAGCAGTACTTC
TRBD1,.,15,TRBJ2-1,TRBV7-2,CASSWRGQGVREQFF,TGTGCCAGCAGCTGGAGGGGACAGGGGGTACGTGAGCAGTTCTTC
TRBD1,.,16,TRBJ2-2,TRBV7-9,CASSKGALRTTGELFF,TGTGCCAGCAGCAAGGGGGCCCTCCGGACTACCGGGGAGCTGTTTTTT
.,.,13,TRBJ2-5,TRBV9,CASSVGLLETQYF,TGTGCCAGCAGCGTAGGTCTCCTCGAGACCCAGTACTTC
.,few,16,TRBJ1-1,TRBV15,CATSRDLASGGTETFF,TGTGCCACCAGCAGAGACCTAGCGTCGGGTGGGACCGAAACTTTCTTT
.,.,14,TRBJ2-3,TRBV15,CATSRDRNTDTQYF,TGTGCCACCAGCAGAGACAGGAACACAGATACGCAGTATTTT
.,.,12,TRBJ1-2,TRBV2,CASSMTGSGYTF,TGTGCCAGCAGTATGACAGGCTCTGGCTACACCTTC
TRBD1,once,14,TRBJ1-4,TRBV19,CASTPRGRGEKLFF,TGTGCCAGTACCCCGAGGGGCAGGGGGGAAAAACTGTTTTTT
.,once,15,TRBJ2-7,TRBV4-1,CASSQAQNNWYEQYF,TGCGCCAGCAGCCAAGCCCAGAATAACTGGTACGAGCAGTACTTC
.,.,12,TRBJ1-5,TRBV28,CAGGQGNQPQHF,TGTGCCGGGGGCCAGGGCAATCAGCCCCAGCATTTT
.,.,14,TRBJ2-7,TRBV7-6,CASSLAPRDGEQYF,TGTGCCAGCAGCTTAGCCCCTAGAGACGGCGAGCAGTACTTC
TRBD1,.,17,TRBJ2-2,TRBV13,CASSLKLGQGGIRELFF,TGTGCCAGCAGCCTGAAGTTGGGACAGGGAGGAATCAGGGAGCTGTTTTTT
TRBD1,.,18,TRBJ1-4,TRBV4-1,CASSLRSRDRGRNEKLFF,TGCGCCAGCAGCCTTCGGTCCCGGGACAGGGGCCGGAATGAAAAACTGTTTTTT
.,.,11,TRBJ2-7,TRBV6-5,CASGPGYEQYF,TGTGCCAGCGGCCCTGGTTACGAGCAGTACTTC
.,.,15,TRBJ1-5,TRBV5-5,CASSLERQGTQPQHF,TGTGCCAGCAGCTTGGAAAGACAAGGGACTCAGCCCCAGCATTTT
TRBD1,few,14,TRBJ1-5,TRBV2,CASRDRGPNQPQHF,TGTGCCAGCAGGGACAGGGGGCCCAATCAGCCCCAGCATTTT
TRBD1,.,15,TRBJ1-5,TRBV7-2,CASSREGQGDQPQHF,TGTGCCAGCAGTCGGGAGGGACAGGGTGATCAGCCCCAGCATTTT